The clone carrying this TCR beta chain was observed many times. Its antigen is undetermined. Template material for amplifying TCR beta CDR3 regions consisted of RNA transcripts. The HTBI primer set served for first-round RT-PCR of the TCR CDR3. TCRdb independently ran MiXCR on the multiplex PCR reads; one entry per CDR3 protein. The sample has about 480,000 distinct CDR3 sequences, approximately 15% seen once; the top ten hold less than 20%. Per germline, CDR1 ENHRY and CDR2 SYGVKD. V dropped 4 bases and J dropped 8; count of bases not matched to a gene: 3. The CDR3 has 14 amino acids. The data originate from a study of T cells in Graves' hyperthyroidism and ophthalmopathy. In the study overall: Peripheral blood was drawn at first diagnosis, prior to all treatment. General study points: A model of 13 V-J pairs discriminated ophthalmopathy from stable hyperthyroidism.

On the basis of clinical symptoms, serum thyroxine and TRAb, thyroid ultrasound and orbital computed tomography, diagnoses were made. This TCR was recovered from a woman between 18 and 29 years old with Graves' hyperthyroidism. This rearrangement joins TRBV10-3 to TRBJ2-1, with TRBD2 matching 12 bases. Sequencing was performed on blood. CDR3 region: CAISVTSGRDEQFF. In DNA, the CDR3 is TGTGCCATCAGTGTGACTAGCGGGAGAGATGAGCAGTTCTTC.